Listed below are T cell receptor beta chains from one sample, sequenced in a study of T-cell reconstitution after alpha-beta-depleted transplantation in children. TCRdb re-derived calls from the PCR reads in MiXCR, one entry per CDR3 protein. In the table there are about 250,000 distinct CDR3 sequences, roughly 25% of which are singletons. Sample: PBMCs, mostly from graft donor cells, taken 360 days after TCRalphabeta/CD19-depleted stem cell transplant. These receptors were taken from a female patient aged 2-15 years who had a stem cell transplant for congenital amegakaryocytic thrombocytopenia, so the T cells may come from the graft donor. CDR3s include the opening cysteine and the closing phenylalanine or tryptophan. The order of the fields is clone size, V gene, J gene, CDR3 protein. Clone size is given for some rows only: seen once, a few or many times, or a class if the clone is expanded.

size: -
V: TRBV20-1
J: TRBJ2-3
CDR3: CSASPGLSSGSTDTQYF

size: many
V: TRBV10-3
J: TRBJ1-4
CDR3: CAIASGYDEKLFF

size: -
V: TRBV7-9
J: TRBJ1-2
CDR3: CASSLLGNYGYTF

size: -
V: TRBV30
J: TRBJ1-5
CDR3: CAWSPGQPYQPQHF

size: many
V: TRBV6-1
J: TRBJ2-5
CDR3: CASSLPYQETQYF

size: -
V: TRBV5-1
J: TRBJ2-5
CDR3: CASSLEGGHQETQYF

size: -
V: TRBV10-3
J: TRBJ1-2
CDR3: CAIRKDREGYGYTF

size: -
V: TRBV7-9
J: TRBJ2-6
CDR3: CASPGGDSHSGANVLTF

size: -
V: TRBV27
J: TRBJ2-7
CDR3: CASRSAGVDEQYF

size: -
V: TRBV4-1
J: TRBJ2-2
CDR3: CASSQKTWTGGNTGELFF

size: few
V: TRBV24-1
J: TRBJ2-5
CDR3: CATSDSGQGGETQYF

size: few
V: TRBV24-1
J: TRBJ2-3
CDR3: CATSGAGGPFRTDTQYF

size: -
V: TRBV7-2
J: TRBJ2-3
CDR3: CASSLPALNTQYF

size: few
V: TRBV4-1
J: TRBJ1-5
CDR3: CASSQDLGIGNQPQHF

size: -
V: TRBV28
J: TRBJ2-7
CDR3: CASIPGGRGAYEQYF

size: many
V: TRBV27
J: TRBJ2-7
CDR3: CASTRGLAGDGEQYF

size: many
V: TRBV10-3
J: TRBJ2-7
CDR3: CAISEGDASGDQQYF

size: few
V: TRBV5-1
J: TRBJ2-1
CDR3: CASSSGTGGYNEQFF

size: -
V: TRBV3-1
J: TRBJ1-1
CDR3: CASSQGWGLNTEAFF

size: -
V: TRBV3-1
J: TRBJ2-5
CDR3: CASSQVQGPQGTQYF

size: many
V: TRBV5-1
J: TRBJ2-1
CDR3: CASSSLELAGDNEQFF

size: many
V: TRBV21-1
J: TRBJ1-2
CDR3: CATSLSGLRPYGYTF

size: -
V: TRBV5-1
J: TRBJ2-1
CDR3: CASSSLGRGANNEQFF

size: -
V: TRBV11-2
J: TRBJ2-5
CDR3: CASSHLPVAQYF

size: -
V: TRBV2
J: TRBJ2-6
CDR3: CASSGPTGQGSSGANVLTF

size: many
V: TRBV5-1
J: TRBJ1-1
CDR3: CASSPGPGPRIPEAFF

size: many
V: TRBV4-1
J: TRBJ2-2
CDR3: CASSHVRERTGELFF

size: -
V: TRBV30
J: TRBJ2-5
CDR3: CAWGRRRKETQYF

size: few
V: TRBV27
J: TRBJ1-5
CDR3: CASSYGGINQPQHF

size: -
V: TRBV20-1
J: TRBJ2-1
CDR3: CSARVLVRLRSYNEQFF

size: -
V: TRBV20-1
J: TRBJ2-7
CDR3: CSARPGGSYEQYF

size: -
V: TRBV20-1
J: TRBJ2-5
CDR3: CSAKDIETQYF

size: -
V: TRBV2
J: TRBJ2-3
CDR3: CATKERGGSDTQYF

size: few
V: TRBV4-1
J: TRBJ2-7
CDR3: CASSQELGQDYEQYF